Below, 5 T cell receptor beta chains from the same sample are listed, as sequenced in a study of radiotherapy plus CTLA-4 blockade in lung cancer. Sequencing was performed with immunoSEQ multiplex PCR; in TCRdb, only in-frame clones are kept and a portion is missing. The sample has about 59,000 clones, around four fifths seen once. The sequenced sample was peripheral blood, obtained from a patient treated with radiotherapy plus ipilimumab. These receptor sequences come from a human donor with non-small cell lung cancer whose response to radiotherapy plus ipilimumab could not be evaluated.

This chain joins TRBV5-1 and TRBJ2-3, with TRBD2 matching over 10 bases. J lost 3 bases, V lost 3 bases, and 7 bases had no gene match. The CDR3 is 16 residues long. Germline V gene data show CDR1 as SGHRS and CDR2 as YFSETQ. CDR3 coding DNA: TGCGCCAGCAGCTCCTCAGCGGGGGGGCTAACAGATACGCAGTATTTT. It is translated as CASSSSAGGLTDTQYF.

The chain carries TRBV6-5 and TRBJ2-1, with 8 positions matching TRBD2. V lost 6 bases to trimming and J lost 0 bases; unmatched junction nucleotides: 1. Germline CDR1 is MNHEY and CDR2 is SVGAGI. The CDR3 sequence is 14 residues long. CDR3: CASRGLDSYNEQFF. The CDR3 DNA reads as TGTGCCAGCAGGGGACTAGACTCCTACAATGAGCAGTTCTTC.

The CDR3 here is CASSLTSGRTDTQYF. Written as DNA, the CDR3 is TGTGCCAGCAGTTTGACTAGCGGGAGGACAGATACGCAGTATTTT. The gene calls are TRBV28 and TRBJ2-3, with 13 bases matching TRBD2. The length of the CDR3 is 15 residues. Germline trimming cut 3 bases from V and 3 bases from J; bases unmatched to any gene: 0. In germline, CDR1 is MDHEN, CDR2 SYDVKM. The whole variable domain, remainder taken from reference TRBV28 and TRBJ2-3, is DVKVTQSSRYLVKRTGEKVFLECVQDMDHENMFWYRQDPGLGLRLIYFSYDVKMKEKGDIPEGYSVSREKKERFSLILESASTNQTSMYLCASSLTSGRTDTQYFGPGTRLTVL.

A single count supports this clone. V usage is TRBV5-1 and J usage is TRBJ2-3, with 12 bases identical to TRBD2. The CDR3 has 18 amino acids. CDR1 and CDR2 from the germline V gene are SGHRS and YFSETQ. The J segment lost 4 bases and the V segment lost 4 bases, leaving 13 bases of the junction unmatched. The CDR3 region has the DNA TGCGCCAGCAGCCCCTGGGCTAGCGGGAGGGAGAAGGCAGATACGCAGTATTTT. Its translation is CASSPWASGREKADTQYF.

CDR3 in amino acids: CASRTRTGGNYEQYF. In DNA form, the CDR3 reads TGTGCCAGCAGGACGAGGACAGGGGGAAACTACGAGCAGTACTTC. The chain joins TRBV27 to TRBJ2-7, with 10 bases identical to TRBD1. This CDR3 contains 15 residues. Germline V gives CDR1 MNHEY, CDR2 SMNVEV (reference sequence). V shed 6 bases, J shed 3 bases, and the junction held 8 bases outside the gene matches.